This T cell receptor (beta chain) was obtained from a study of cytomegalovirus exposure and HLA in healthy donors. Study background: Tens of millions of unique TCRs from HLA-typed donors were held in an early release of data.

Of note for this clone: The target antigen is unknown. The junction shows a germline mismatch at one end, possibly a read error.

Amplification used 60 Vbeta primers and 13 Jbeta primers. TCRdb's table, derived via immunoSEQ multiplex PCR, lists solely in-frame clones and lacks some. Of roughly 200,000 clones listed, 82% are singletons. Notes on the study in general: Confirmation was obtained in vitro that three CMV-associated chains are specific for CMV antigens.

This CDR3 is built from 13 residues. Germline loops: CDR1 LNHDA, CDR2 SQIVND (reference sequence). Each donor was nominally healthy when sampled (though unrecorded immune exposures were likely). The V and J genes are TRBV19 and TRBJ2-6; perhaps TRBD1 as D (5 bases). This TCR was recovered from a woman aged 50 to 65 in good health and CMV-seronegative. Sequencing was carried out using PBMCs. The DNA for the CDR3 is TGTGCCAGTGGAACCTCTGGGGCCAACGGCCTGACTTTC. Its protein is CASGTSGANGLTF.